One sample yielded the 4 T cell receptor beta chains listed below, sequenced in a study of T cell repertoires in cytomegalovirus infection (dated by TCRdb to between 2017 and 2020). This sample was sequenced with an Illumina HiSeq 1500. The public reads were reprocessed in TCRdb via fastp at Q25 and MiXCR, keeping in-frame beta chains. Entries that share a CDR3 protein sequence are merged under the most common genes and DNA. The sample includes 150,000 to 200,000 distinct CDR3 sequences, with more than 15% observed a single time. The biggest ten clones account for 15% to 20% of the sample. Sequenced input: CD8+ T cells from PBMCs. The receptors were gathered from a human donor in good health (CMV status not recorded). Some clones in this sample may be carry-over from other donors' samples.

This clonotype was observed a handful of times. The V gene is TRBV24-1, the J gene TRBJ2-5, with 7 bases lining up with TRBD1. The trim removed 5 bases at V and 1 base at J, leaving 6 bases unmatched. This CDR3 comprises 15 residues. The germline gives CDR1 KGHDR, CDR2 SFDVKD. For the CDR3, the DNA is TGTGCCACCAGTGCCTCAGGGGACAGCCAAGAGACCCAGTACTTC. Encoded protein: CATSASGDSQETQYF.

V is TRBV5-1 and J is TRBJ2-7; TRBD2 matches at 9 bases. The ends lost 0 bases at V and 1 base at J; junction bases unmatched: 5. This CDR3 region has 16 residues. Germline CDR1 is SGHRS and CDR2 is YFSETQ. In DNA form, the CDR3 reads TGCGCCAGCAGCTTGGAGAGAGCGGGGGGATCCTACGAGCAGTACTTC. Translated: CASSLERAGGSYEQYF.

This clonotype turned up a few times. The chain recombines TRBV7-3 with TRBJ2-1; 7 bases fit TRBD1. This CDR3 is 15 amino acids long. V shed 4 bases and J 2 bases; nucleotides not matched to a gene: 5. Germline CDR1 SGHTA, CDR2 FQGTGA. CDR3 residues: CASSWDSDPYNEQFF. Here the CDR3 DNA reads TGTGCCAGCAGCTGGGACAGTGACCCCTACAATGAGCAGTTCTTC.

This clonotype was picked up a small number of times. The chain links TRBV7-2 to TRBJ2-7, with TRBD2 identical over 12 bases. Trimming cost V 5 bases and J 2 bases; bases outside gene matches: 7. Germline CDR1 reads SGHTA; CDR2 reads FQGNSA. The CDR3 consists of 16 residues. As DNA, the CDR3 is TGTGCCAGCAGCCCCAGCGGACTAGCGGGAACCTACGAGCAGTACTTC. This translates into CASSPSGLAGTYEQYF.